Listed below are T cell receptor beta chains from one sample, sequenced in a study of blood T cell repertoires in COVID-19. Repertoires were generated with immunoSEQ multiplex PCR, while TCRdb's copy carries only in-frame clones and drops some. The table shows hundreds of thousands of clones, with about 86% occurring only once. Sequenced material: peripheral blood. All receptors come from a woman older than 75 with acute or convalescent COVID-19. Both conserved end residues are part of each CDR3. The D gene is left open where the match is weak. For some rows the clone size is stated as once, few or many, or as a class when expanded; others skip it.

CDR3 DNA,CDR3 protein,J gene,V gene,clone size,CDR3 length,D gene
TGTGCCAGCAGCTTGCCTAGGCCAGGGGGAGGTGGTGAGCAGTTCTTC,CASSLPRPGGGGEQFF,TRBJ2-1,TRBV5-4,once,16,.
TGTGCCAGCAGCTTAGAGGGGGCTAGCACAGATACGCAGTATTTT,CASSLEGASTDTQYF,TRBJ2-3,TRBV7-9,.,15,TRBD1
TGTGCCAGCTCACCACGGGCCGGGGTGAGCACAGATACGCAGTATTTT,CASSPRAGVSTDTQYF,TRBJ2-3,TRBV18,.,16,.
TGTGCTTCCAAAGGAGCGGGCACAGATACGCAGTATTTT,CASKGAGTDTQYF,TRBJ2-3,TRBV24-1,.,13,.
TGTGCCAGCAGCAAAGACAGAAGGGGGCGCGGGAATTCACCCCTCCACTTT,CASSKDRRGRGNSPLHF,TRBJ1-6,TRBV21-1,.,17,.
TGTGCCAGCAGCGTAGGGGCCGGAGATACGCAGTATTTT,CASSVGAGDTQYF,TRBJ2-3,TRBV9,.,13,.
TGTGCCAGTAGTATCGGTGGAGATTTCAATCAGCCCCAGCATTTT,CASSIGGDFNQPQHF,TRBJ1-5,TRBV19,.,15,.
TGCAGCGTTGCAGGGGGCAATCAGCCCCAGCATTTT,CSVAGGNQPQHF,TRBJ1-5,TRBV29-1,.,12,.
TGCAGTGCATGGACAGGTGGTGGCTACACCTTC,CSAWTGGGYTF,TRBJ1-2,TRBV20-1,.,11,TRBD1
TGTGCCAGCAGCTTGGGAGGGAGTTCGGCCAAAAACATTCAGTACTTC,CASSLGGSSAKNIQYF,TRBJ2-4,TRBV7-2,.,16,TRBD2
TGTGCCAGCAGTTACCGGGGGGCGCATGGAAACACCATATATTTT,CASSYRGAHGNTIYF,TRBJ1-3,TRBV6-5,.,15,.
TGTGCCAGCAGCAGAAGGGGACAGGGGCTCGAGCAGTACTTC,CASSRRGQGLEQYF,TRBJ2-7,TRBV6-5,once,14,TRBD1